The clone carrying this T cell receptor (beta chain) was recorded a few times. The data were taken from a study of identical twins. CDR3 length: 13 residues. V lost 5 bases and J lost 2, with 12 bases in between. Germline CDR1 GTSNPN, CDR2 SVGIG (reference sequence). A universal primer site arose from template switching, and cDNA bore unique molecular identifiers. TCRdb processed the 5' RACE reads anew with MiXCR; each CDR3 protein has one entry. The repertoire holds some 440,000 distinct CDR3 sequences, with 20% to 30% as singletons. Separately, the same data were catalogued under a study of T cells expressing NK-cell markers.

The sequencing input was CD4+ T cells sorted from blood. The chain uses TRBV30 and TRBJ1-2; D may be TRBD1 (5 bases). The clonotype was recovered from a young woman in good health. CDR3 residues: CAWARDENYGYTF. CDR3 nucleotide sequence: TGTGCCTGGGCTAGGGACGAAAACTATGGCTACACCTTC.